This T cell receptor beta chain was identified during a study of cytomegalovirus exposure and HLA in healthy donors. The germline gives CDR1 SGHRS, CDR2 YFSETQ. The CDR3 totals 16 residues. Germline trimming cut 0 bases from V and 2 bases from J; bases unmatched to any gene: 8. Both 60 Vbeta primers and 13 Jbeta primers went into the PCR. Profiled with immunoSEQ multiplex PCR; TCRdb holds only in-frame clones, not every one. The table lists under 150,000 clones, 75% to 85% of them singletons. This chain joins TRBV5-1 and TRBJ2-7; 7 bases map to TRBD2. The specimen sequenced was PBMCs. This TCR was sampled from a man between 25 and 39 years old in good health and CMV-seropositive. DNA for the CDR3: TGCGCCAGCAGCTTGGGCTTTTCTAGCGGCGCCTACGAGCAGTACTTC. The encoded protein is CASSLGFSSGAYEQYF. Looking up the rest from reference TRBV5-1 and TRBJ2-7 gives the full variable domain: KAGVTQTPRYLIKTRGQQVTLSCSPISGHRSVSWYQQTPGQGLQFLFEYFSETQRNKGNFPGRFSGRQFSNSRSEMNVSTLELGDSALYLCASSLGFSSGAYEQYFGPGTRLTVT.